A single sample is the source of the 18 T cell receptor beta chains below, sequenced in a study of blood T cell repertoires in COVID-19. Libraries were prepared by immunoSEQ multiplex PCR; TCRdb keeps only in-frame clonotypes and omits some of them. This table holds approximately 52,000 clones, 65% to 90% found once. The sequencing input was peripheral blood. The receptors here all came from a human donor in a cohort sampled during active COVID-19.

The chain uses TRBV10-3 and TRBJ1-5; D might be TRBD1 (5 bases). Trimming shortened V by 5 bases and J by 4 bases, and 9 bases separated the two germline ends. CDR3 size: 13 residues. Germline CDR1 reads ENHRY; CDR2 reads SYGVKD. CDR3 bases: TGTGCCATCAGTCCAGGGCTTAATCAGCCCCAGCATTTT. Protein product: CAISPGLNQPQHF.

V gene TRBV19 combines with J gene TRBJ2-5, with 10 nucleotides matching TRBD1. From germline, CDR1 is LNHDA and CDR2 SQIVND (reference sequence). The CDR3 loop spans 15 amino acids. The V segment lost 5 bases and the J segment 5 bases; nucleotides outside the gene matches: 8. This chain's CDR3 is CASSSGDRGVETQYF. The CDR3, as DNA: TGTGCCAGTAGTTCGGGGGACAGGGGCGTGGAGACCCAGTACTTC.

This chain's CDR3 is CSASEETQYF. As DNA, the CDR3 is TGCAGTGCTAGCGAAGAGACCCAGTACTTC. The J gene is TRBJ2-5, the V gene TRBV20-1, with unresolved D. Trimming pared 3 bases from V and 3 bases from J, leaving 2 bases between. Germline CDR1 and CDR2: DFQATT and SNEGSKA (reference sequence). The CDR3 loop spans 10 amino acids.

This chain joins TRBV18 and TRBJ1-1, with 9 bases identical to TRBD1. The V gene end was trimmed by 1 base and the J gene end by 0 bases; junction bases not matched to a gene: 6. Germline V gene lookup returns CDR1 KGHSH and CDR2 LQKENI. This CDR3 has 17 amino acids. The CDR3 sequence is CASSPQGQGNLNTEAFF. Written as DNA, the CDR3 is TGTGCCAGCTCACCACAAGGACAGGGGAATTTGAACACTGAAGCTTTCTTT.

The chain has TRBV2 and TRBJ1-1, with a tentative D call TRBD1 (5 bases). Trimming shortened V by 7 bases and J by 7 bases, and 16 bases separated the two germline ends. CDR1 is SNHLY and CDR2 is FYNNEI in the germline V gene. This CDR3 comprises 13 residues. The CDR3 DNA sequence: TGTGCCAGCACCAGAGGTACAGGCGGTGAAGCTTTCTTT. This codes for CASTRGTGGEAFF.

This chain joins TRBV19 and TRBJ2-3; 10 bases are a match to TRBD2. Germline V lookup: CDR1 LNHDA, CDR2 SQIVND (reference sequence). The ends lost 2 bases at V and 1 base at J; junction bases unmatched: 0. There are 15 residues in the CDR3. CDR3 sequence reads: CASSILAGGTDTQYF. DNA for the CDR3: TGTGCCAGTAGTATACTAGCGGGGGGCACAGATACGCAGTATTTT. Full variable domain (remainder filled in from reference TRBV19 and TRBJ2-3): DGGITQSPKYLFRKEGQNVTLSCEQNLNHDAMYWYRQDPGQGLRLIYYSQIVNDFQKGDIAEGYSVSREKKESFPLTVTSAQKNPTAFYLCASSILAGGTDTQYFGPGTRLTVL.

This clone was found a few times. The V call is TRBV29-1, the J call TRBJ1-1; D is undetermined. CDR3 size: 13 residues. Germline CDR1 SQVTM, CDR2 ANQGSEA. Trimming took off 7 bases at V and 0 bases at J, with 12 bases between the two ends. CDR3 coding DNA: TGCAGCGGTGATGGACTGATGAACACTGAAGCTTTCTTT. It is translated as CSGDGLMNTEAFF.

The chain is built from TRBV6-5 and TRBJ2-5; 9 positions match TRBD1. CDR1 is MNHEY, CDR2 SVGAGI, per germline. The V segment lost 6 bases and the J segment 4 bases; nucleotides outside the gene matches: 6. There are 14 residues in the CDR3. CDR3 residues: CASSPRTGAETQYF. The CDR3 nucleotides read TGTGCCAGCAGCCCCAGGACAGGGGCAGAGACCCAGTACTTC.

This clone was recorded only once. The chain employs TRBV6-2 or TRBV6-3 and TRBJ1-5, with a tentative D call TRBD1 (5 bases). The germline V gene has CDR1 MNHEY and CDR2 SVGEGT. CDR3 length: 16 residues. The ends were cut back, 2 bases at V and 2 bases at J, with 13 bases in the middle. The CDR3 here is CASSYGMGRRNQPQHF. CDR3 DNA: TGTGCCAGCAGTTACGGGATGGGGCGACGCAATCAGCCCCAGCATTTT.

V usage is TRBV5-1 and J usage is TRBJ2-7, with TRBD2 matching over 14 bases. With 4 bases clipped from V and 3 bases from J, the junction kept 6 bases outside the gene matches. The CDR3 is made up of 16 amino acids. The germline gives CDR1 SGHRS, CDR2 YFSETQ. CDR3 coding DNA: TGCGCCAGCAGCGCGGGACTAGCGGGAGCAATCTACGAGCAGTACTTC. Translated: CASSAGLAGAIYEQYF.

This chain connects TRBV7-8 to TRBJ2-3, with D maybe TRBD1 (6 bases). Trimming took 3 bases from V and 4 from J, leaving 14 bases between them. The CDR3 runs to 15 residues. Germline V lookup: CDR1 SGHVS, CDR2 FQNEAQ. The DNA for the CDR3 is TGTGCCAGCAGCTTGGACTCAGGGGTTGCAGATACGCAGTATTTT. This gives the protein CASSLDSGVADTQYF.

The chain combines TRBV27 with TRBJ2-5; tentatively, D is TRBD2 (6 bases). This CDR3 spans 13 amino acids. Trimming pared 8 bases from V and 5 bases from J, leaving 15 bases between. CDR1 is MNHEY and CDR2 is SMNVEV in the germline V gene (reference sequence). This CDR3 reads CASQTTSWETQYF. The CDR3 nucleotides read TGTGCCAGCCAGACAACTAGCTGGGAGACCCAGTACTTC.

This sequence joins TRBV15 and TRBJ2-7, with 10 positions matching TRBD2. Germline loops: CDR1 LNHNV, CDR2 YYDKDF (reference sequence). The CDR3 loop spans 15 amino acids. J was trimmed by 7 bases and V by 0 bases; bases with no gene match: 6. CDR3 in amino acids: CATSRDLAGAREQYF. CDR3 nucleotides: TGTGCCACCAGCAGAGATCTAGCGGGGGCCCGGGAGCAGTACTTC.

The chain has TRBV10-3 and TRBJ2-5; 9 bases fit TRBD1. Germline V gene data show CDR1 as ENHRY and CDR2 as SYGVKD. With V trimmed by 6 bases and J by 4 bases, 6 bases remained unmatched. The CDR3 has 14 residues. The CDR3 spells CAISSTGGVETQYF. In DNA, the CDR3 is TGTGCCATCAGCTCAACAGGGGGCGTAGAGACCCAGTACTTC.

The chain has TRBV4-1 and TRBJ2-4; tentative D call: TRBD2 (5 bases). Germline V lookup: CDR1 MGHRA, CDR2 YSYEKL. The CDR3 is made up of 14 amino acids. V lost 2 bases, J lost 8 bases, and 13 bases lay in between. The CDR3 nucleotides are TGCGCCAGCAGCCAACGGGGTGCGGGCGACATTCAGTACTTC. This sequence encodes CASSQRGAGDIQYF.

CDR3 in amino acids: CASSFGLAGAYEQYF. CDR3 coding DNA: TGTGCCAGCAGTTTCGGACTAGCGGGAGCCTACGAGCAGTACTTC. The chain couples TRBV27 to TRBJ2-7; 13 nucleotides match TRBD2. The CDR3 spans 15 residues. The V and J ends lost 3 bases and 2 bases, in that order; junction bases with no gene match: 1. Germline lookup yields CDR1 MNHEY and CDR2 SMNVEV (reference sequence).

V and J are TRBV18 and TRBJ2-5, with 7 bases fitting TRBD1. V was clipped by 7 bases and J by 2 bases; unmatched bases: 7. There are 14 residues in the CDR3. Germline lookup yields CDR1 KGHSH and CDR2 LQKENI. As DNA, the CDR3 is TGTGCCAGCTGCTCCGGGACAGATCAAGAGACCCAGTACTTC. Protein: CASCSGTDQETQYF.

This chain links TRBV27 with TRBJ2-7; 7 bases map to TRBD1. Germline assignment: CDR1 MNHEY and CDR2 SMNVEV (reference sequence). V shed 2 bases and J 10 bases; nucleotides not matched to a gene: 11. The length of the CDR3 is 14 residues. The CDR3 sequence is CASSLPLEGAGQYF. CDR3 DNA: TGTGCCAGCAGTTTACCTCTAGAGGGGGCCGGTCAGTACTTC.